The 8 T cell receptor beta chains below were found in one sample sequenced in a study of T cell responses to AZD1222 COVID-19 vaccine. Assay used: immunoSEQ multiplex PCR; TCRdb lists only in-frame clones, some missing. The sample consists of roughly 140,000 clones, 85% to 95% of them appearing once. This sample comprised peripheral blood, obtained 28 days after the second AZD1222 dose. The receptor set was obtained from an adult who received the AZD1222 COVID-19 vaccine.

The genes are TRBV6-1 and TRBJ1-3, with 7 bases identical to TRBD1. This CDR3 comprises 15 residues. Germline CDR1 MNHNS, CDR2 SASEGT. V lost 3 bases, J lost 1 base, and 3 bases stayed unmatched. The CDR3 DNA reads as TGTGCCAGCAGTGATGGGACAGCATCTGGAAACACCATATATTTT. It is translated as CASSDGTASGNTIYF.

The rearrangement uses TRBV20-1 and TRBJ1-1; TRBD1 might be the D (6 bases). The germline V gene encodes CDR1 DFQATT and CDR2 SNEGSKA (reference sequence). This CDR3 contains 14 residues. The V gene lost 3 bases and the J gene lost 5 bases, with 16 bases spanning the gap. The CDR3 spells CSASNRVLRTEAFF. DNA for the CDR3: TGCAGTGCTAGTAACAGGGTATTAAGAACTGAAGCTTTCTTT.

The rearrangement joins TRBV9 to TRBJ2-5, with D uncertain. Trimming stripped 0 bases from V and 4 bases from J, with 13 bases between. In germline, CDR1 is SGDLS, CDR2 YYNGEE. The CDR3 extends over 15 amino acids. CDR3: CASSVGGRAPETQYF. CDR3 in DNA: TGTGCCAGCAGCGTAGGGGGAAGGGCCCCAGAGACCCAGTACTTC.

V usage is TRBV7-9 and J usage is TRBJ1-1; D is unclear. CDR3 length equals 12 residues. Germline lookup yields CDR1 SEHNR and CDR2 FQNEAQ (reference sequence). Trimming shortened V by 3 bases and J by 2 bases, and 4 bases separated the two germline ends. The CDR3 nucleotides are TGTGCCAGCAGCTTTGGAAACACTGAAGCTTTCTTT. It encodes CASSFGNTEAFF.

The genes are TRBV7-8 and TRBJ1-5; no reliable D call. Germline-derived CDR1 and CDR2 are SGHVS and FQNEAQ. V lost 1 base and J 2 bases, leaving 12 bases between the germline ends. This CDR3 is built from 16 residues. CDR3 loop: CASSLGSHLGNQPQHF. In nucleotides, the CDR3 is TGTGCCAGCAGCTTAGGAAGTCATCTCGGCAATCAGCCCCAGCATTTT.

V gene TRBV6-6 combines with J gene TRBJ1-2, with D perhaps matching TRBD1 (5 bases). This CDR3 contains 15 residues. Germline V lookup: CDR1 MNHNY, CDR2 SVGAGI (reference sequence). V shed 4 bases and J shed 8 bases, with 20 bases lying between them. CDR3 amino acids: CASSSTGLKAGGYTF. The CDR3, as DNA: TGTGCCAGCAGTTCTACGGGACTCAAGGCGGGGGGCTACACCTTC.

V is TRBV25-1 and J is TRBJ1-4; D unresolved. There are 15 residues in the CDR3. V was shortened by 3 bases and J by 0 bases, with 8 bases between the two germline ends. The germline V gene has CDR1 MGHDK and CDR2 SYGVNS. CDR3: CASSDFGATNEKLFF. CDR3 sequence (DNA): TGTGCCAGCAGTGATTTCGGAGCAACTAATGAAAAACTGTTTTTT. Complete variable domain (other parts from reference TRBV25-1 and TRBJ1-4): EADIYQTPRYLVIGTGKKITLECSQTMGHDKMYWYQQDPGMELHLIHYSYGVNSTEKGDLSSESTVSRIRTEHFPLTLESARPSHTSQYLCASSDFGATNEKLFFGSGTQLSVL.

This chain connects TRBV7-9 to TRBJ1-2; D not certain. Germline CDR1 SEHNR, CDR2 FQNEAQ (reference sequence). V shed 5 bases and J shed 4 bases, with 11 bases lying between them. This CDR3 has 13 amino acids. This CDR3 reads CASSPGPFYGYTF. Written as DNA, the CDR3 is TGTGCCAGCAGCCCTGGTCCTTTCTATGGCTACACCTTC.